The present entry profiles one T cell receptor beta chain with its context. The assay was immunoSEQ multiplex PCR, and TCRdb's table has in-frame clones only and misses some. The table includes fewer than 150,000 clones, approximately 90% detected once. This specimen comes from a study of T cell responses to AZD1222 COVID-19 vaccine. CDR1 and CDR2 (germline): MNHEY, SVGAGI. Germline trimming cut 2 bases from V and 0 bases from J; bases unmatched to any gene: 5. The CDR3 consists of 16 residues. The genes are TRBV6-5 and TRBJ2-7, with 9 nucleotides matching TRBD1. This TCR derives from an adult who received the AZD1222 COVID-19 vaccine. The starting material was peripheral blood, obtained 28 days after the second AZD1222 dose. The CDR3 DNA reads TGTGCCAGCAGTTACCTCGGGACAGGGAGCTCCTACGAGCAGTACTTC. Residues: CASSYLGTGSSYEQYF.